This T cell receptor (beta chain) is from a study of blood T cell repertoires in COVID-19. The overall study: Donors in the United States, Italy and Spain gave samples during acute or convalescent COVID-19.

Sequencing was performed with immunoSEQ multiplex PCR; in TCRdb, only in-frame clones are kept and a portion is missing. This table holds about 260,000 clones, over 75% found once. Germline V gene data show CDR1 as MGHRA and CDR2 as YSYEKL. This CDR3 spans 17 amino acids. The trim removed 1 base at V and 7 bases at J, leaving 10 bases unmatched. This chain links TRBV4-1 with TRBJ1-5; 10 bases map to TRBD1. Material: peripheral blood. The TCR was taken from a woman between 45 and 65 years old with acute or convalescent COVID-19. In DNA, the CDR3 is TGCGCCAGCAGCCAAGGCGCGGGACAGGGGATTTGGCAGCCCCAGCATTTT. As protein: CASSQGAGQGIWQPQHF.